This TCR beta chain was retrieved from a study of shared clonotypes between healthy human individuals. Findings of the study overall: Sampling covered nothing but blood. Tissue TCR repertoires likely differ from those found in blood.

With 6 bases clipped from V and 3 bases from J, the junction kept 13 bases outside the gene matches. This CDR3 contains 16 residues. Germline values: CDR1 SGHTA, CDR2 FQGNSA. Comments on this clone: Its antigen is currently unknown.

Researchers ran the assay at a deep level. The protocol was immunoSEQ multiplex PCR, while the TCRdb copy is restricted to in-frame clones and leaves out a portion. Of 1.6 million or so clones in the sample, 98% are singletons; the top ten hold approximately 0.38%. This TCR came from a man under 40 in good health. The sequenced sample was naive CD4+ T cells sorted from blood. Noted subset: CD45RA+ positively selected. The V and J genes are TRBV7-2 and TRBJ2-7; 8 bases agree with TRBD1. CDR3: CASRARSGGTVYEQYF. CDR3 bases: TGTGCCAGCAGAGCAAGGTCAGGGGGCACAGTCTACGAGCAGTACTTC. Together with reference TRBV7-2 and TRBJ2-7, the CDR3 gives the full variable domain: GAGVSQSPSNKVTEKGKDVELRCDPISGHTALYWYRQSLGQGLEFLIYFQGNSAPDKSGLPSDRFSAERTGGSVSTLTIQRTQQEDSAVYLCASRARSGGTVYEQYFGPGTRLTVT.